What follows is one T cell receptor (beta chain) and its context. The data derive from a study of PD-1 blockade in classical Hodgkin lymphoma. The germline V and J ends were trimmed by 3 bases and 4 bases, with 1 base remaining between them. This CDR3 comprises 11 residues. Germline V gives CDR1 LNHDA, CDR2 SQIVND (reference sequence). Assay used: immunoSEQ multiplex PCR; TCRdb lists only in-frame clones, some missing. The data contain tens of thousands of clones, 77% of them seen just once; the ten biggest clones take up 7.5% to 10%. Time point noted: cycle 4 day 1 (C4D1), after five to seven weeks of nivolumab. Autologous stem cell transplantation was followed by relapse in every patient, and brentuximab vedotin exposure varied.

The TCR was taken from a human donor with classical Hodgkin lymphoma. This sample comprised peripheral blood mononuclear cells (PBMCs), obtained before the fourth cycle of nivolumab. The chain uses TRBV19 and TRBJ2-1, with D unclear. This CDR3 is CASSIYNEQFF. In DNA form, the CDR3 reads TGTGCCAGTAGTATTTACAATGAGCAGTTCTTC.